One and the same sample provided the 21 T cell receptor beta chains below, sequenced in a study of T cell responses to AZD1222 COVID-19 vaccine. TCRdb's copy holds only in-frame clones and misses some; the assay was immunoSEQ multiplex PCR. Here the sample spans 95,000 to 150,000 clones, roughly 87% being singletons. Sequenced material: peripheral blood, taken on day 0 of AZD1222 vaccination. These receptors were obtained from an adult in good health.

The rearrangement uses TRBV6-2 or TRBV6-3 and TRBJ2-7, with 7 bases that match TRBD1. This CDR3 comprises 15 residues. Germline V lookup: CDR1 MNHEY, CDR2 SVGEGT. V shed 4 bases and J 6 bases; nucleotides not matched to a gene: 12. CDR3 sequence reads: CASSSLWLDRAEQYF. The CDR3 nucleotides are TGTGCCAGCAGTTCACTCTGGCTTGACAGGGCCGAGCAGTACTTC.

The chain uses TRBV13 and TRBJ2-5, with D possibly being TRBD2 (5 bases). Per germline, CDR1 PRHDT and CDR2 FYEKMQ (reference sequence). Trimming cost V 5 bases and J 2 bases, with 12 bases left between them. This CDR3 spans 14 amino acids. The CDR3 DNA sequence: TGTGCCAGCAGCCTTGGACTGAGTCAAGAGACCCAGTACTTC. Amino acids: CASSLGLSQETQYF.

The chain links TRBV6-5 to TRBJ2-5; 8 bases map to TRBD2. CDR1 MNHEY and CDR2 SVGAGI come from the germline V gene. V lost 6 bases, J lost 5 bases, and 11 bases stayed unmatched. The CDR3 sequence is 15 residues long. DNA of the CDR3: TGTGCCAGCAGCCTCCGGGGGGGGCGCGGGGAGACCCAGTACTTC. Protein: CASSLRGGRGETQYF.

The J gene is TRBJ2-2, the V gene TRBV19, with TRBD1 matching 7 bases. The V segment lost 3 bases and the J segment 7 bases; nucleotides outside the gene matches: 5. The CDR3 has 14 amino acids. Germline-derived CDR1 and CDR2 are LNHDA and SQIVND (reference sequence). The CDR3 spells CASSIDRAIGELFF. As DNA, the CDR3 is TGTGCCAGTAGTATCGACAGGGCCATCGGGGAGCTGTTTTTT.

This chain joins TRBV18 and TRBJ2-2, with 7 bases aligning to TRBD1. V dropped 1 base and J dropped 5; count of bases not matched to a gene: 4. CDR3 length: 15 amino acids. Looked up from germline, CDR1 is KGHSH and CDR2 is LQKENI. CDR3 amino acids: CASSPQGAMTGELFF. The CDR3 DNA is TGTGCCAGCTCACCACAGGGGGCGATGACCGGGGAGCTGTTTTTT.

This chain uses TRBV4-2 with TRBJ1-1, with 9 bases aligning to TRBD1. V shed 6 bases, J shed 1 base, and the junction held 3 bases outside the gene matches. This CDR3 is 14 amino acids long. The germline V gene encodes CDR1 LGHNA and CDR2 YNFKEQ. In nucleotides, the CDR3 is TGTGCCAGCAGTCGACAGGGGGGGAACACTGAAGCTTTCTTT. Protein sequence: CASSRQGGNTEAFF.

The chain uses TRBV27 and TRBJ2-7; D possibly matches TRBD1 or TRBD2 (5 bases each). From germline, CDR1 is MNHEY and CDR2 SMNVEV (reference sequence). Trimming stripped 6 bases from V and 6 bases from J, with 15 bases between. The CDR3 spans 13 residues. CDR3: CASRAGILAEQYF. For the CDR3, the DNA is TGTGCCAGCAGGGCAGGGATTCTAGCCGAGCAGTACTTC.

The chain recombines TRBV6-5 with TRBJ1-1; D is ambiguous. From germline, CDR1 is MNHEY and CDR2 SVGAGI. Trimming stripped 4 bases from V and 6 bases from J, with 15 bases between. The CDR3 consists of 14 residues. The CDR3, as DNA: TGTGCCAGCAGTTGGTCTACGGGCCGCGCTGAAGCTTTCTTT. Translating it yields CASSWSTGRAEAFF.

This chain connects TRBV19 to TRBJ1-5, with D perhaps TRBD1 (6 bases). Germline V gene sequence: CDR1 LNHDA, CDR2 SQIVND (reference sequence). Trimming left V 4 bases short and J 2 bases short, with 15 bases between. This CDR3 has 16 amino acids. CDR3 nucleotide sequence: TGTGCCAGTAGTACAGGGGAATGGGGCCGCAATCAGCCCCAGCATTTT. It translates to CASSTGEWGRNQPQHF. Looking up the rest from reference TRBV19 and TRBJ1-5 gives the full variable domain: DGGITQSPKYLFRKEGQNVTLSCEQNLNHDAMYWYRQDPGQGLRLIYYSQIVNDFQKGDIAEGYSVSREKKESFPLTVTSAQKNPTAFYLCASSTGEWGRNQPQHFGDGTRLSIL.

Comments on this clone: Germline is not matched at one junction end, which may reflect a read error. The rearrangement joins TRBV6-1 to TRBJ1-1, with 8 bases identical to TRBD1. The V gene's germline CDR1 is MNHNS and CDR2 SASEGT. The CDR3 consists of 13 residues. The CDR3 coding sequence is TGTGCCAGCAGAGAAGGGACAGGCAACGCGGCTTTCTTT. It yields the protein CASREGTGNAAFF.

In this sample, this clone turned up once. The chain is built from TRBV27 and TRBJ1-6; the D gene is possibly TRBD1 (5 bases). Germline CDR1 and CDR2: MNHEY and SMNVEV (reference sequence). There are 14 residues in the CDR3. The V end was cut by 5 bases, the J end by 10 bases, with 15 bases between. The CDR3: CASSPVRGVSPLHF. CDR3 DNA sequence: TGTGCCAGCAGTCCGGTCCGGGGGGTCTCACCCCTCCACTTT.

The chain joins TRBV4-3 to TRBJ1-6; D is perhaps TRBD1 (6 bases). The CDR3 has 17 residues. Trimming removed 3 bases from V and 8 bases from J, with 20 bases in between. Germline CDR1 LGHNA, CDR2 YSLEER. The chain's CDR3 is CASSQYRASFSDSPLHF. CDR3 bases: TGCGCCAGCAGCCAGTACAGGGCTTCCTTCTCCGATTCACCCCTCCACTTT.

The chain couples TRBV9 to TRBJ1-3; D gene ambiguous. The CDR3 is 13 residues long. Per the germline V gene, CDR1 is SGDLS and CDR2 is YYNGEE. The V end lost 4 bases, the J end lost 4 bases, and 9 bases lay between the germline ends. DNA for the CDR3: TGTGCCAGCAGCCCCCCCCGAGGAAACACCATATATTTT. The encoded protein is CASSPPRGNTIYF. Full variable domain (remainder filled in from reference TRBV9 and TRBJ1-3): DSGVTQTPKHLITATGQRVTLRCSPRSGDLSVYWYQQSLDQGLQFLIQYYNGEERAKGNILERFSAQQFPDLHSELNLSSLELGDSALYFCASSPPRGNTIYFGEGSWLTVV.

This CDR3 reads CASSLGGDGYTF. As DNA, the CDR3 is TGTGCCAGCAGCTTAGGAGGGGATGGCTACACCTTC. The V and J genes are TRBV7-2 and TRBJ1-2, with D maybe TRBD1 (5 bases). Germline V gives CDR1 SGHTA, CDR2 FQGNSA. Trimming pared 1 base from V and 6 bases from J, leaving 6 bases between. The CDR3 spans 12 residues.

J is TRBJ2-1 and V is TRBV9; D gene ambiguous. Germline V lookup: CDR1 SGDLS, CDR2 YYNGEE. V was pared by 0 bases and J by 5 bases, with 6 bases between. The CDR3 runs to 13 residues. Here the CDR3 reads CASSVEPNNEQFF. CDR3 bases: TGTGCCAGCAGCGTAGAACCTAACAATGAGCAGTTCTTC.

V gene TRBV5-1 combines with J gene TRBJ1-1, with D perhaps TRBD1 (6 bases). The V and J ends lost 4 bases and 4 bases respectively, with 20 bases between them. The CDR3 covers 16 residues. CDR1 SGHRS and CDR2 YFSETQ come from the germline V gene. The CDR3 nucleotides read TGCGCCAGCAGCCCCGGTGGACAGTACTCCGGCACTGAAGCTTTCTTT. Encoded protein: CASSPGGQYSGTEAFF. The full variable domain, in which reference TRBV5-1 and TRBJ1-1 provide the parts outside the CDR3, is KAGVTQTPRYLIKTRGQQVTLSCSPISGHRSVSWYQQTPGQGLQFLFEYFSETQRNKGNFPGRFSGRQFSNSRSEMNVSTLELGDSALYLCASSPGGQYSGTEAFFGQGTRLTVV.

V is TRBV21-1 and J is TRBJ2-5; TRBD2, the D gene given by the table, was not confirmed from the DNA. TRBV21-1 is assigned pseudogene status. The CDR3 contains 16 residues. The CDR3 protein is CASNAAHRSGGETQYF. As DNA, the CDR3 is TGTGCCAGCAACGCTGCCCATCGGTCCGGAGGAGAGACCCAGTACTTC.

V usage is TRBV5-8 and J usage is TRBJ1-2, with a tentative D call TRBD1 (5 bases). Deletions cut 4 bases from V and 8 bases from J, with 24 bases between. This CDR3 region has 16 residues. Per the germline V gene, CDR1 is SGHTS and CDR2 is YDEGEE. In DNA, the CDR3 is TGTGCCAGCAGCGCGGGGGGACTCCCCACCCACAACGGCTACACCTTC. Translated: CASSAGGLPTHNGYTF.

This clone was counted between two and nine times. The chain is built from TRBV3-1 (or the pseudogene TRBV3-2) and TRBJ1-5; no clear D gene. The germline gives CDR1 LGHDT, CDR2 YNNKEL (reference sequence). This CDR3 is 17 amino acids long. Between the trimmed V and J ends, which lost 4 bases and 1 base, there was a span of 17 bases. This chain's CDR3 is CASSPRGSEISNQPQHF. The CDR3, as DNA: TGTGCCAGCAGCCCCCGAGGGTCCGAGATAAGCAATCAGCCCCAGCATTTT.

The chain employs TRBV27 and TRBJ2-7; D is undetermined. This CDR3 spans 11 amino acids. CDR1 and CDR2 from the germline V gene are MNHEY and SMNVEV (reference sequence). V gave up 3 bases and J gave up 6 bases, with 6 bases separating them. CDR3 residues: CASSLGTEQYF. The CDR3 DNA follows: TGTGCCAGCAGTTTGGGAACCGAGCAGTACTTC.

CDR3 DNA: TGTGCCAGCCGCCGTCATCAGACGGGGGATCAGCCCCAGCATTTT. It encodes CASRRHQTGDQPQHF. This rearrangement joins TRBV6-5 to TRBJ1-5; a possible D gene is TRBD1 (5 bases). The V gene's germline CDR1 is MNHEY and CDR2 SVGAGI. The CDR3 is 15 amino acids. V lost 8 bases and J 5 bases, leaving 19 bases between the germline ends.